Following are 26 T cell receptor beta chains from one sample sequenced in a study of control samples from healthy donors and cancer patients. Method: immunoSEQ multiplex PCR; TCRdb's copy keeps in-frame clones and lacks some. Of 170,000 or so clones listed, 90% are singletons. The sample consisted of blood. These receptors were collected from a woman aged 45-65 years in good health.

This chain links TRBV28 with TRBJ1-4; TRBD1 is a possible D gene (5 bases). V lost 2 bases to trimming and J lost 3 bases, with 13 bases between them. CDR1 and CDR2 from the germline V gene are MDHEN and SYDVKM. The CDR3 has 16 residues. CDR3 in amino acids: CASSLGTTGANEKLFF. As DNA, the CDR3 is TGTGCCAGCAGTTTAGGCACCACAGGAGCTAATGAAAAACTGTTTTTT.

The chain recombines TRBV7-3 with TRBJ2-7; 10 bases fit TRBD2. Germline V gene data show CDR1 as SGHTA and CDR2 as FQGTGA. With V trimmed by 5 bases and J by 3 bases, 4 bases remained unmatched. CDR3 size: 14 residues. In DNA form, the CDR3 reads TGTGCCAGCAGCCCATCTAGCGGGAGCTACGAGCAGTACTTC. Protein product: CASSPSSGSYEQYF.

The CDR3 bases are TGTGCCAGCAGCTTCGCGCGGGGTTGGGAAGGGCTTACCTACGAGCAGTACTTC. This translates into CASSFARGWEGLTYEQYF. The chain employs TRBV11-2 and TRBJ2-7; tentative D call: TRBD2 (6 bases). CDR3 length: 18 residues. V dropped 3 bases and J dropped 2 bases, with 23 bases sitting between them. Germline V gene lookup returns CDR1 SGHAT and CDR2 FQNNGV.

CDR3 protein: CASSQLGILGSGELFF. The CDR3 DNA reads as TGCGCCAGCAGCCAACTCGGAATACTGGGGAGCGGGGAGCTGTTTTTT. The chain recombines TRBV4-1 with TRBJ2-2, with D possibly matching TRBD2 (5 bases). This CDR3 comprises 16 residues. Trimming took off 2 bases at V and 7 bases at J, with 17 bases between the two ends. Germline lookup yields CDR1 MGHRA and CDR2 YSYEKL.

This clone was seen a handful of times. J is TRBJ2-1 and V is TRBV27, with D perhaps TRBD2 (6 bases). V was pared by 6 bases and J by 0 bases, with 15 bases between. The CDR3 runs 16 residues. Per germline, CDR1 MNHEY and CDR2 SMNVEV (reference sequence). The CDR3 coding sequence is TGTGCCAGCAGGGACCCGGCGGGGAGCTCCTACAATGAGCAGTTCTTC. Translation gives CASRDPAGSSYNEQFF.

This clone was seen a single time. This chain uses TRBV28 with TRBJ2-7, with TRBD2 matching 10 bases. V was pared by 7 bases and J by 2 bases, with 11 bases of the junction left unmatched. The CDR3 is made up of 16 amino acids. The germline gives CDR1 MDHEN, CDR2 SYDVKM. CDR3 nucleotide sequence: TGTGCCAGCACCGCCTCGGGAAGCGGGGGGGCCTACGAGCAGTACTTC. Encoded protein: CASTASGSGGAYEQYF.

The chain combines TRBV11-2 with TRBJ2-5; no clear D gene. The CDR3 covers 13 residues. The V gene lost 3 bases and the J gene lost 1 base, with 6 bases spanning the gap. Germline V gives CDR1 SGHAT, CDR2 FQNNGV. The CDR3 DNA sequence: TGTGCCAGCAGCTTTCTTTCCCAAGAGACCCAGTACTTC. Its translation: CASSFLSQETQYF.

This chain connects TRBV14 to TRBJ2-1; D is possibly TRBD1 (5 bases). The germline V and J ends were trimmed by 7 bases and 3 bases, with 13 bases remaining between them. The CDR3 is 14 residues long. Germline V gene data show CDR1 as SGHDN and CDR2 as FVKESK. CDR3 nucleotide sequence: TGTGCCAGCACAAGGCAGGGCTTCTACAATGAGCAGTTCTTC. Translating it yields CASTRQGFYNEQFF.

This sequence joins TRBV5-6 and TRBJ2-7; 7 bases line up with TRBD2. The CDR3 loop spans 14 amino acids. V lost 4 bases, J lost 4 bases, and 8 bases stayed unmatched. Germline V lookup: CDR1 SGHDT, CDR2 YYEEEE. This chain's CDR3 is CASSTRGEKYEQYF. Written as DNA, the CDR3 is TGTGCCAGCAGCACCCGGGGGGAGAAATACGAGCAGTACTTC.

This clone was seen just once. J is TRBJ1-2 and V is TRBV6-2 or TRBV6-3; D possibly corresponds to TRBD1 (6 bases). Germline V lookup: CDR1 MNHEY, CDR2 SVGEGT. V was pared by 5 bases and J by 8 bases, with 15 bases between. The CDR3 sequence is 13 residues long. DNA for the CDR3: TGTGCCAGCAGTAGTATAACAGGGATCGGCTACACCTTC. Its protein product is CASSSITGIGYTF.

V usage is TRBV2 and J usage is TRBJ1-5; D remains ambiguous. This CDR3 spans 11 amino acids. The germline V gene encodes CDR1 SNHLY and CDR2 FYNNEI. The germline V and J ends were trimmed by 4 bases and 2 bases, with 0 bases remaining between them. In DNA form, the CDR3 reads TGTGCCAGCAGTGGCAATCAGCCCCAGCATTTT. It translates to CASSGNQPQHF.

The chain combines TRBV28 with TRBJ2-6; D is perhaps TRBD1 (5 bases). Trimming stripped 6 bases from V and 1 base from J, with 10 bases between. This CDR3 is built from 15 residues. Looked up from germline, CDR1 is MDHEN and CDR2 is SYDVKM. The CDR3 bases are TGTGCCAGCAGGCCATCAGGGTCTGGGGCCAACGTCCTGACTTTC. This translates into CASRPSGSGANVLTF.

The chain recombines TRBV24-1 with TRBJ2-2; D unresolved. Germline V CDR1 and CDR2: KGHDR, SFDVKD. This CDR3 region has 12 residues. The V and J ends lost 4 bases and 2 bases respectively, with 1 base between them. CDR3 DNA: TGTGCCACCAGTGAAAACACCGGGGAGCTGTTTTTT. This encodes CATSENTGELFF.

The chain combines TRBV24-1 with TRBJ2-5, with unresolved D. Germline CDR1 and CDR2: KGHDR and SFDVKD. CDR3 length: 13 amino acids. Trimming removed 1 base from V and 5 bases from J, with 7 bases in between. CDR3 DNA sequence: TGTGCCACCAGTGATTTCAATGGGGAGACCCAGTACTTC. Its translation: CATSDFNGETQYF.

The rearrangement uses TRBV10-3 and TRBJ2-3; D is uncertain. From germline, CDR1 is ENHRY and CDR2 SYGVKD. This CDR3 is 17 amino acids long. The V and J ends lost 2 bases and 4 bases respectively, with 19 bases between them. In nucleotides, the CDR3 is TGTGCCATCAGTGAGCCGCTCAAGGCCTCCGGAGCAGATACGCAGTATTTT. This codes for CAISEPLKASGADTQYF.

The chain joins TRBV7-6 to TRBJ1-2; D is possibly TRBD1 (5 bases). Germline V gene lookup returns CDR1 SGHVS and CDR2 FNYEAQ. CDR3 length: 15 residues. Trimming pared 1 base from V and 4 bases from J, leaving 13 bases between. As DNA, the CDR3 is TGTGCCAGCAGCTTAGTAGGAGGGGACCCCTATGGCTACACCTTC. As protein: CASSLVGGDPYGYTF.

The chain recombines TRBV7-3 with TRBJ2-3; possible D gene TRBD1, 5 bases. The CDR3 runs to 15 residues. V lost 1 base to trimming and J lost 4 bases, with 12 bases between them. Germline V lookup: CDR1 SGHTA, CDR2 FQGTGA. This chain's CDR3 is CASSLNGHPSDTQYF. The CDR3 nucleotides read TGTGCCAGCAGCTTAAATGGACATCCCTCAGATACGCAGTATTTT.

The chain carries TRBV19 and TRBJ1-2; D gene uncertain. Deletions cut 3 bases from V and 8 bases from J, with 7 bases between. CDR1 is LNHDA, CDR2 SQIVND, per germline (reference sequence). The CDR3 length is 11 residues. CDR3 sequence (DNA): TGTGCCAGTAGTATCGGTGGAGGCTACACCTTC. The encoded protein is CASSIGGGYTF.

This chain connects TRBV13 to TRBJ1-2; 7 bases match TRBD1. The CDR3 has 14 residues. V was pared by 5 bases and J by 4 bases, with 7 bases of the junction left unmatched. Germline-derived CDR1 and CDR2 are PRHDT and FYEKMQ (reference sequence). The CDR3 protein is CASSPRDSLYGYTF. In DNA, the CDR3 is TGTGCCAGCAGCCCGAGGGACAGTCTCTATGGCTACACCTTC.

V and J are TRBV7-6 and TRBJ1-3, with TRBD1 matching over 8 bases. Trimming took 4 bases from V and 2 from J; bases not matched to a gene: 4. The CDR3 has 15 residues. Germline lookup yields CDR1 SGHVS and CDR2 FNYEAQ. This CDR3 reads CASSSKTGAGNTIYF. Here the CDR3 DNA reads TGTGCCAGCAGCTCAAAGACAGGGGCTGGAAACACCATATATTTT.

The genes are TRBV7-8 and TRBJ2-1; 10 nucleotides agree with TRBD1. Trimming took 5 bases from V and 3 from J; bases not matched to a gene: 7. Germline V gene lookup returns CDR1 SGHVS and CDR2 FQNEAQ. The CDR3 length is 16 residues. The CDR3 DNA reads TGTGCCAGCAGCGTTAGGGGACAGGGGATCTACAATGAGCAGTTCTTC. Encoded protein: CASSVRGQGIYNEQFF.

This chain uses TRBV29-1 with TRBJ1-4; D remains ambiguous. In germline, CDR1 is SQVTM, CDR2 ANQGSEA. The CDR3 contains 13 residues. The ends were cut back, 5 bases at V and 4 bases at J, with 11 bases in the middle. The CDR3 here is CSVSGNLNEKLFF. The DNA for the CDR3 is TGCAGCGTTTCCGGAAATCTTAATGAAAAACTGTTTTTT.

The chain uses TRBV6-5 and TRBJ2-1; TRBD1 aligns across 9 bases. The junction had 7 bases not matched to a gene; V was cut back by 6 bases and J by 7 bases. This CDR3 is 14 amino acids long. From germline, CDR1 is MNHEY and CDR2 SVGAGI. The CDR3, as DNA: TGTGCCAGCAGGGACAGGGGTATAAAGAATGAGCAGTTCTTC. Its protein is CASRDRGIKNEQFF.

This sequence joins TRBV6-5 and TRBJ1-2; TRBD1 agrees at 7 bases. The length of the CDR3 is 13 residues. Germline CDR1 is MNHEY and CDR2 is SVGAGI. V lost 6 bases and J lost 8; bases outside the gene matches: 9. The chain's CDR3 is CASRTSTGFGYTF. The CDR3 region has the DNA TGTGCCAGCAGAACCTCGACAGGGTTCGGCTACACCTTC.

The chain combines TRBV6-5 with TRBJ1-2, with 9 bases identical to TRBD1. V was clipped by 6 bases and J by 6 bases; unmatched bases: 11. In germline, CDR1 is MNHEY, CDR2 SVGAGI. The CDR3 totals 15 residues. As DNA, the CDR3 is TGTGCCAGCAGCAAGGGACAGGGAGGAAAGCATGGCTACACCTTC. Its translation is CASSKGQGGKHGYTF.

The chain is built from TRBV5-8 and TRBJ2-7, with 8 positions matching TRBD1. CDR1 is SGHTS and CDR2 is YDEGEE in the germline V gene. The CDR3 is 13 residues long. Trimming cost V 10 bases and J 4 bases; bases outside gene matches: 10. Written as DNA, the CDR3 is TGTGCCGGCGACAGGGGACGTTCGTACGAGCAGTACTTC. This encodes CAGDRGRSYEQYF.